These T cell receptor beta chains were read from a single sample in a study of T cell changes during pregnancy in multiple sclerosis. Sequencing was performed with immunoSEQ multiplex PCR; in TCRdb, only in-frame clones are kept and a portion is missing. The repertoire has 90,000 or so clones, approximately 90% of them found once; the top ten carry 0.9% to 0.95%. The starting material was peripheral blood, obtained before pregnancy. These receptors were collected from a female donor with multiple sclerosis, enrolled in a pregnancy study. Both conserved end residues are part of each CDR3. D genes are given only for firm matches. A clone size is listed for some rows: how often the clone was seen (once, few, many), or a class if it is expanded.

TRBD1	TRBV28	TRBJ2-7	.	TGTGCCAGCAGTACACCATCCGGGACAGGGGAATACGAGCAGTACTTC	CASSTPSGTGEYEQYF
TRBD1	TRBV28	TRBJ2-1	once	TGTGCCAGCAGTCCCTCCACAGGGGCCCGGCAGTTCTTC	CASSPSTGARQFF
.	TRBV10-3	TRBJ1-2	.	TGTGCCATCAGTGAGTCGCTTTCCGGGACGGGACTCTACACCTTC	CAISESLSGTGLYTF
TRBD2	TRBV7-3	TRBJ2-1	.	TGTGCCAGCAGCTTCCCTACCACAGCCGGGACTAGCGGGAGGGGGTATGAGCAGTTCTTC	CASSFPTTAGTSGRGYEQFF
.	TRBV7-8	TRBJ1-1	.	TGTGCCAGCAGCTTAGAGCAAGCGGTTGTGAACACTGAAGCTTTCTTT	CASSLEQAVVNTEAFF
.	TRBV6-6	TRBJ1-4	once	TGTGCCAGCAGTTACGGTAATAGAGGGCTTAATGAAAAACTGTTTTTT	CASSYGNRGLNEKLFF
TRBD2	TRBV7-3	TRBJ2-1	once	TGTGCCAGCAGCTCCCTTACTAGCGGGATATACAATGAGCAGTTCTTC	CASSSLTSGIYNEQFF
TRBD1	TRBV28	TRBJ1-2	.	TGTGCCAGCAGTTTAGCTGGACAGGGGTGGGGCTATGGCTACACCTTC	CASSLAGQGWGYGYTF
.	TRBV18	TRBJ2-3	.	TGTGCCAGCTCTCCCTTGGGCGGGGAGAGGGACACAGATACGCAGTATTTT	CASSPLGGERDTDTQYF
TRBD2	TRBV4-2	TRBJ2-7	.	TGTGCCAGCAGCCCAGGGACTAGCGGGGCCTACGAGCAGTACTTC	CASSPGTSGAYEQYF
.	TRBV27	TRBJ1-2	.	TGTGCCAGCAGTCCCGGCCAGGTGATTGGCTATGGCTACACCTTC	CASSPGQVIGYGYTF
.	TRBV5-5	TRBJ1-5	.	TGTGCCAGCAGCTTAGCAGGGGGCAATCAGCCCCAGCATTTT	CASSLAGGNQPQHF
TRBD1	TRBV29-1	TRBJ1-2	.	TGCAGCGTGGGCAGGGATAGGACAGGGGCCTCTAACTATGGCTACACCTTC	CSVGRDRTGASNYGYTF
TRBD1	TRBV18	TRBJ1-4	.	TGTGCCAGCTCACCAGGAGGGGGCGAGGATGAAAAACTGTTTTTT	CASSPGGGEDEKLFF
.	TRBV12-5	TRBJ2-7	.	TGTGCTAGTGGCCCCCGCAGCGAGCAGTACTTC	CASGPRSEQYF
.	TRBV10-1	TRBJ2-1	.	TGCGCCACCCAAATGAGGGGACACCTAAACTACAATGAGCAGTTCTTC	CATQMRGHLNYNEQFF
TRBD2	TRBV7-3	TRBJ2-3	.	TGTGCCAGCAGGCGGGGGGTAACAGATACGCAGTATTTT	CASRRGVTDTQYF
.	TRBV7-9	TRBJ1-5	few	TGTGCCAGCAGCGCAACAGGGTCAAACGGTAATCAGCCCCAGCATTTT	CASSATGSNGNQPQHF
.	TRBV5-1	TRBJ2-1	.	TGCGCCAGCAGGAGGCAGGGGGGCTACAATGAGCAGTTCTTC	CASRRQGGYNEQFF
.	TRBV7-9	TRBJ2-3	.	TGTGCCAGCAGCTTACTAGCCCGAAGCACAGATACGCAGTATTTT	CASSLLARSTDTQYF
.	TRBV4-3	TRBJ2-6	.	TGCGCCAGCAGCAAATCAGGGTCAGGGGCCAACGTCCTGACTTTC	CASSKSGSGANVLTF
.	TRBV12-5	TRBJ2-1	.	TGTGCTAGTGGTTTGGCAGGGAGGTCGCACAATGAGCAGTTCTTC	CASGLAGRSHNEQFF
.	TRBV9	TRBJ1-3	.	TGTGCCAGCAGCGTAGATCGACTTGACTCTGGTGGAAACACCATATATTTT	CASSVDRLDSGGNTIYF
TRBD1	TRBV6-5	TRBJ2-7	.	TGTGCCAGCAGTTCGGACAGGGTCCAACAAAGCGAGCAGTACTTC	CASSSDRVQQSEQYF
.	TRBV6-1	TRBJ1-2	.	TGTGCCAGCAGTGACAGGGTGGGTGGCTACACCTTC	CASSDRVGGYTF
TRBD1	TRBV4-1	TRBJ1-5	.	TGCGCCAGCAGCCTCGGGACAGGGAACCAGCCCCAGCATTTT	CASSLGTGNQPQHF
TRBD1	TRBV15	TRBJ1-2	.	TGTGCCACCAGCAGAGGGGACAGCGCAGCGACTAACTATGGCTACACCTTC	CATSRGDSAATNYGYTF
.	TRBV18	TRBJ2-1	.	TGTGCCAGCTCCCCAGGGGAGAGGCAGGCAGCCAGCCGAAACAATGAGCAGTTCTTC	CASSPGERQAASRNNEQFF
TRBD1	TRBV19	TRBJ1-5	.	TGTGCCAGTAGTATAGTAGGGACAGGGCATCAGCCCCAGCATTTT	CASSIVGTGHQPQHF
TRBD1	TRBV7-2	TRBJ1-1	.	TGTGCCAGCAGCTTAGGGGGGACAGGGCAGATTCGGACTGAAGCTTTCTTT	CASSLGGTGQIRTEAFF
.	TRBV5-5	TRBJ2-7	once	TGTGCCAGCAGCTTGCGGTCCGAGAGCTACGAGCAGTACTTC	CASSLRSESYEQYF
TRBD2	TRBV5-4	TRBJ2-7	.	TGTGCCAGCAGCTTGGGACTAGCGGGAGCTTACGAGCAGTACTTC	CASSLGLAGAYEQYF
TRBD1	TRBV6-5	TRBJ2-7	.	TGTGCCAGCAGTTACCGTAGACAGGGCTACGAGCAGTACTTC	CASSYRRQGYEQYF
.	TRBV5-8	TRBJ2-7	.	TGTGCCAGCAGCTTGGGATGGCGACGGGGCGAGCAGTACTTC	CASSLGWRRGEQYF
TRBD2	TRBV27	TRBJ2-7	once	TGTGCCAGCAGTTTAGGACTAGCGGGACCCTACGAGCAGTACTTC	CASSLGLAGPYEQYF
.	TRBV27	TRBJ1-1	.	TGTGCCAGCAGTTCCCAAGGGGTTAACACTGAAGCTTTCTTT	CASSSQGVNTEAFF
.	TRBV6-4	TRBJ1-6	.	TGTGCCAGCGATAAGGGGAGGGGTGCACCCCTCCACTTT	CASDKGRGAPLHF
TRBD1	TRBV7-9	TRBJ1-2	.	TGTGCCAGCAGCCCGAGGGTGACAGGGGGATTGGACTATGGCTACACCTTC	CASSPRVTGGLDYGYTF
TRBD1	TRBV7-2	TRBJ2-7	.	TGTGCCAGCAGCTTTGGGACAGGGACCTACGAGCAGTACTTC	CASSFGTGTYEQYF
.	TRBV19	TRBJ1-2	.	TGTGCCAGTAGTATTGGGCTCGGCGATGGCTACACCTTC	CASSIGLGDGYTF
.	TRBV5-1	TRBJ1-2	.	TGCGCCAGCAGCTACCTTCAGGGGACTAACTATGGCTACACCTTC	CASSYLQGTNYGYTF
.	TRBV7-3	TRBJ2-1	.	TGTGCCAGCAGCTTAACTGGGCCACCGGTCAATGAGCAGTTCTTC	CASSLTGPPVNEQFF
.	TRBV9	TRBJ1-2	.	TGTGCCAGCAGCGTAGGAGGACAAGTCTATGGCTACACCTTC	CASSVGGQVYGYTF
TRBD1	TRBV4-3	TRBJ2-1	.	TGCGCCAGCAGCCGAGACTGGGGACAGGGATACAATGAGCAGTTCTTC	CASSRDWGQGYNEQFF
.	TRBV2	TRBJ1-2	.	TGTGCCAGCAGTACCGACAGCAACTATGGCTACACCTTC	CASSTDSNYGYTF